This is a list of T cell receptor beta chains from one sample in a study of cytomegalovirus exposure and HLA in healthy donors. Sequencing used immunoSEQ multiplex PCR; TCRdb keeps in-frame clones, though not all of them. The sample lists some 110,000 clones, 76% seen once, with around 5% in the top ten. The sample taken for sequencing was PBMCs. The receptor set was obtained from a woman aged 18-30 years in good health and CMV-seropositive. Each CDR3 is given with its conserved first and last residue. D genes are given only for firm matches. Clone sizes are given selectively: once, few, many, or a class where the clone is expanded.

TRBJ2-7	TRBV4-2	NA	few	CASSQEELSYEQYF	TGTGCCAGCAGCCAAGAAGAACTGAGCTACGAGCAGTACTTC
TRBJ1-1	TRBV29-1	TRBD1	NA	CSVVQGAGAFF	TGCAGCGTTGTACAGGGGGCAGGAGCTTTCTTT
TRBJ2-1	TRBV6-1	NA	once	CASSEGIGSLNEQFF	TGTGCCAGCAGTGAAGGGATCGGGAGTTTGAATGAGCAGTTCTTC
TRBJ1-3	TRBV19	NA	NA	CASSFVLGLSGNTIYF	TGTGCCAGTAGTTTCGTTTTGGGGCTTTCGGGAAACACCATATATTTT
TRBJ2-1	TRBV12-5	TRBD2	NA	CASGLVLGREGPNEQFF	TGTGCTAGTGGTTTGGTATTGGGGCGGGAGGGCCCTAATGAGCAGTTCTTC
TRBJ1-3	TRBV5-1	TRBD1	few	CASRTGAGNTIYF	TGCGCCAGCCGCACAGGGGCTGGAAACACCATATATTTT
TRBJ2-7	TRBV29-1	TRBD1	NA	CSAGTGVSYEQYF	TGCAGCGCCGGGACAGGGGTCTCCTACGAGCAGTACTTC
TRBJ2-2	TRBV5-1	NA	NA	CATPGENTGELFF	TGCGCCACCCCGGGGGAGAACACCGGGGAGCTGTTTTTT
TRBJ1-1	TRBV2	NA	NA	CASSHRSNTEAFF	TGTGCCAGCAGCCACAGGTCGAACACTGAAGCTTTCTTT
TRBJ2-7	TRBV27	TRBD2	NA	CASSGGLAGNEQYF	TGTGCCAGCAGTGGCGGACTAGCGGGAAACGAGCAGTACTTC
TRBJ1-1	TRBV25-1	NA	few	CASSEWAGTEAFF	TGTGCCAGCAGTGAATGGGCTGGCACTGAAGCTTTCTTT
TRBJ2-2	TRBV7-9	NA	NA	CASSLAFNTGELFF	TGTGCCAGCAGCTTAGCCTTTAACACCGGGGAGCTGTTTTTT
TRBJ2-7	TRBV7-8	NA	NA	CASSGDRINEQYF	TGTGCCAGCAGCGGTGACAGGATCAACGAGCAGTACTTC
TRBJ1-4	TRBV5-1	NA	NA	CASRTADEKLFF	TGCGCCAGCCGGACAGCAGATGAAAAACTGTTTTTT
TRBJ1-2	TRBV7-8	NA	NA	CATWGANYGYTF	TGTGCCACATGGGGAGCTAACTATGGCTACACCTTC
TRBJ1-4	TRBV27	TRBD1	NA	CASSITGANEKLFF	TGTGCCAGCAGTATAACAGGGGCTAATGAAAAACTGTTTTTT
TRBJ2-5	TRBV11-3	TRBD2	NA	CASSLRAGAETQYF	TGTGCCAGCAGCTTAAGAGCGGGGGCGGAGACCCAGTACTTC
TRBJ2-5	TRBV6-5	NA	NA	CASRRGHLGETQYF	TGTGCCAGCAGGAGGGGACACCTGGGGGAGACCCAGTACTTC
TRBJ2-7	TRBV4-1	NA	NA	CASSPGEFTYEQYF	TGCGCCAGCAGCCCGGGTGAGTTCACCTACGAGCAGTACTTC
TRBJ2-7	TRBV30	TRBD2	NA	CAWSVQRLSGSSYEQYF	TGTGCCTGGAGTGTACAAAGGTTGAGCGGGAGCTCCTACGAGCAGTACTTC
TRBJ2-3	TRBV9	NA	NA	CASSAPVSDTQYF	TGTGCCAGCAGCGCCCCTGTTTCCGATACGCAGTATTTT
TRBJ1-2	TRBV7-9	TRBD1	NA	CASTPGTGVTYGYTF	TGTGCCAGCACTCCCGGGACAGGGGTTACCTATGGCTACACCTTC
TRBJ2-7	TRBV6-1	NA	few	CASRGWESSYEQYF	TGTGCCAGCAGGGGGTGGGAGAGCTCCTACGAGCAGTACTTC
TRBJ2-1	TRBV7-3	TRBD2	NA	CASSLSSGSYNEQFF	TGTGCCAGCAGCTTATCGAGCGGGAGTTACAATGAGCAGTTCTTC
TRBJ1-6	TRBV2	NA	once	CASSERGGDNSPLHF	TGTGCCAGCAGTGAAAGGGGTGGGGATAATTCACCCCTCCACTTT
TRBJ1-1	TRBV27	NA	NA	CASRLLGSMNTEAFF	TGTGCCAGCAGACTACTAGGGTCCATGAACACTGAAGCTTTCTTT
TRBJ2-7	TRBV13	NA	few	CASSFLTDEQYF	TGTGCCAGCAGCTTCCTCACGGACGAGCAGTACTTC
TRBJ1-1	TRBV19	TRBD1	NA	CASRGQKLMNTEAFF	TGTGCCAGTCGGGGACAGAAACTTATGAACACTGAAGCTTTCTTT
TRBJ2-3	TRBV9	NA	NA	CASSAEGGTDTQYF	TGTGCCAGCAGCGCAGAAGGGGGCACAGATACGCAGTATTTT
TRBJ2-3	TRBV27	NA	few	CASSFADTQYF	TGTGCCAGCAGTTTCGCAGATACGCAGTATTTT
TRBJ1-5	TRBV2	NA	NA	CASSSGTSYQPQHF	TGTGCCAGCAGTTCCGGGACAAGTTACCAGCCCCAGCATTTT
TRBJ2-7	TRBV6-1	TRBD2	once	CASSELAGASYEQYF	TGTGCCAGCAGTGAATTAGCGGGAGCTTCCTACGAGCAGTACTTC
TRBJ1-4	TRBV19	NA	NA	CASSMLLLEEKLFF	TGTGCCAGTAGTATGCTTCTTCTTGAGGAAAAACTGTTTTTT
TRBJ1-2	TRBV30	NA	NA	CAWLDSPGGYTF	TGTGCCTGGCTGGACAGTCCGGGAGGCTACACCTTC
TRBJ2-7	TRBV6-5	NA	NA	CASSHPGSGEQYF	TGTGCCAGCAGTCACCCAGGGTCAGGCGAGCAGTACTTC
TRBJ1-4	TRBV2	TRBD1	few	CASSKDRGLREKLFF	TGTGCCAGCAGCAAAGACAGGGGGCTTAGGGAAAAACTGTTTTTT
TRBJ2-3	TRBV11-3	NA	NA	CASSLALKGGTDTQYF	TGTGCCAGCAGCTTAGCACTGAAGGGGGGCACAGATACGCAGTATTTT
TRBJ1-2	TRBV28	TRBD1	few	CASSLYSQGEGYTF	TGTGCCAGCAGTTTATATTCTCAGGGGGAGGGCTACACCTTC
TRBJ2-7	TRBV27	TRBD2	NA	CASSLGPGTSGEVYEQYF	TGTGCCAGCAGTTTAGGTCCCGGGACTAGCGGGGAAGTCTACGAGCAGTACTTC
TRBJ1-6	TRBV6-5	TRBD1	NA	CASRNRQGPPLHF	TGTGCCAGCAGGAACAGACAGGGGCCACCCCTCCACTTT
TRBJ2-7	TRBV6-6	NA	NA	CASSYEGLSYEQYF	TGTGCCAGCAGTTACGAGGGTCTCTCCTACGAGCAGTACTTC
TRBJ2-7	TRBV7-8	TRBD1	NA	CASSSGQVYEQYF	TGTGCCAGCAGCTCCGGACAGGTATACGAGCAGTACTTC
TRBJ1-2	TRBV9	TRBD1	few	CASSEGTGGKYGYTF	TGTGCCAGCAGCGAGGGGACAGGGGGCAAGTATGGCTACACCTTC
TRBJ2-7	TRBV5-3	NA	NA	CARIVRAGSYEQYF	TGTGCCAGAATCGTCAGGGCCGGCTCCTACGAGCAGTACTTC
TRBJ2-7	TRBV15	NA	NA	CATSRAGDSYEQYF	TGTGCCACCAGCAGAGCCGGGGACTCCTACGAGCAGTACTTC
TRBJ2-7	TRBV10-2	TRBD2	NA	CASSEFLAGPYEQYF	TGCGCCAGCAGTGAGTTCCTAGCGGGGCCCTACGAGCAGTACTTC
TRBJ1-5	TRBV27	NA	few	CASRPSSGTLISNQPQHF	TGTGCCAGCCGACCATCATCCGGGACACTTATTAGCAATCAGCCCCAGCATTTT
TRBJ2-1	TRBV30	NA	NA	CAWSGQSAYNEQFF	TGTGCCTGGAGTGGGCAGTCCGCCTACAATGAGCAGTTCTTC
TRBJ2-7	TRBV30	NA	NA	CAWSSGLGEQYF	TGTGCCTGGAGTTCAGGGCTTGGCGAGCAGTACTTC
TRBJ2-7	TRBV7-9	TRBD2	NA	CASSTLAGGSSYEQYF	TGTGCCAGCAGCACCTTAGCGGGAGGGAGCTCCTACGAGCAGTACTTC
TRBJ2-7	TRBV2	NA	NA	CASSEGLAPSYEQYF	TGTGCCAGCAGTGAAGGACTGGCCCCATCCTACGAGCAGTACTTC
TRBJ1-2	TRBV28	TRBD1	NA	CASSFTRGGYTF	TGTGCCAGCAGTTTTACCAGGGGGGGCTACACCTTC
TRBJ2-7	TRBV28	TRBD1	NA	CASIPGVGTGSHEQYF	TGTGCCAGCATCCCAGGGGTCGGGACAGGGTCCCACGAGCAGTACTTC
TRBJ2-1	TRBV5-6	NA	few	CASSTATRDNEQFF	TGTGCCAGCAGCACCGCCACTAGAGACAATGAGCAGTTCTTC
TRBJ2-7	TRBV11-2	NA	NA	CASSLDHGSYEQYF	TGTGCCAGCAGCTTAGACCACGGCTCCTACGAGCAGTACTTC
TRBJ1-5	TRBV7-7	TRBD1	NA	CASSTGACNQPQHF	TGTGCTAGCAGTACAGGGGCGTGCAATCAGCCCCAGCATTTT